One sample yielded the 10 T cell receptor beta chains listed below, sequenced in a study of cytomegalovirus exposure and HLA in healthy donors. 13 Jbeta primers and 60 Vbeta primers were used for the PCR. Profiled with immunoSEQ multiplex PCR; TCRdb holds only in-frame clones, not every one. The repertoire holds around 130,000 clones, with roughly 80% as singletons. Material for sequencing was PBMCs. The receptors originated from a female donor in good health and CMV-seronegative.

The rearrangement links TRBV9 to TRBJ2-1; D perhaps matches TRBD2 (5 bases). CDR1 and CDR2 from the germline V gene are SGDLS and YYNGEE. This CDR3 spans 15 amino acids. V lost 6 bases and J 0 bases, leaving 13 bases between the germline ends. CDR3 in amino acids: CASTLDTSSYNEQFF. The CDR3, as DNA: TGTGCCAGCACCTTAGACACTAGCTCCTACAATGAGCAGTTCTTC. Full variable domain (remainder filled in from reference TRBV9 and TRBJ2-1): DSGVTQTPKHLITATGQRVTLRCSPRSGDLSVYWYQQSLDQGLQFLIQYYNGEERAKGNILERFSAQQFPDLHSELNLSSLELGDSALYFCASTLDTSSYNEQFFGPGTRLTVL.

CDR3 nucleotides: TGCAGCGTCGCGGACGGACTGAGCTCCTACGAGCAGTACTTC. The encoded protein is CSVADGLSSYEQYF. The rearrangement links TRBV29-1 to TRBJ2-7; a weak D match, TRBD2 (5 bases). Trimming stripped 6 bases from V and 0 bases from J, with 15 bases between. There are 14 residues in the CDR3. Germline values: CDR1 SQVTM, CDR2 ANQGSEA.

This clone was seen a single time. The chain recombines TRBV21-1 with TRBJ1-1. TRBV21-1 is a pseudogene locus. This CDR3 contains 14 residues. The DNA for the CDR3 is TGTGCCAGCAGCAAAGCAAGAGGGCACACTGAAGCTTTCTTT. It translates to CASSKARGHTEAFF.

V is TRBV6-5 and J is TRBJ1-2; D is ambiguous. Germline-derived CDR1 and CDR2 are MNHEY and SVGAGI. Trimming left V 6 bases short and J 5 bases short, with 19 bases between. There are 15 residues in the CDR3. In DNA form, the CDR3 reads TGTGCCAGCAGCCAGGCAGCGGCCCTGGATTATGGCTACACCTTC. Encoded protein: CASSQAAALDYGYTF.

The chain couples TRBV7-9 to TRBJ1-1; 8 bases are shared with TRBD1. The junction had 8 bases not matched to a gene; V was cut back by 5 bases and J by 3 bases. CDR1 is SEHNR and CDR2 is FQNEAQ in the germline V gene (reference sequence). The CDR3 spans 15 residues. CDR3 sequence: CASSPRTGMYTEAFF. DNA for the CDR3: TGTGCCAGCAGCCCCCGGACAGGGATGTACACTGAAGCTTTCTTT.

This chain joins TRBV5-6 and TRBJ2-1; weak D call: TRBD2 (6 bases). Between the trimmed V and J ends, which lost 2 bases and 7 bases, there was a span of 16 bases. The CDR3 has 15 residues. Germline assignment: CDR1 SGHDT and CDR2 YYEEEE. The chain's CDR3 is CASSFGGRMFNEQFF. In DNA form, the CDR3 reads TGTGCCAGCAGCTTTGGGGGGAGAATGTTTAATGAGCAGTTCTTC.

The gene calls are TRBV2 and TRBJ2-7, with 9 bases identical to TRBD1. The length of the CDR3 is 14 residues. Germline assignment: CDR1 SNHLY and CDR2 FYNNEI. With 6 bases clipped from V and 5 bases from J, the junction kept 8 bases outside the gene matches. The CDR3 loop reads CASRTGTGPNEQYF. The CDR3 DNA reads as TGTGCCAGCAGAACCGGGACAGGGCCCAACGAGCAGTACTTC. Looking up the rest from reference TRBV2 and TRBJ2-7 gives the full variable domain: EPEVTQTPSHQVTQMGQEVILRCVPISNHLYFYWYRQILGQKVEFLVSFYNNEISEKSEIFDDQFSVERPDGSNFTLKIRSTKLEDSAMYFCASRTGTGPNEQYFGPGTRLTVT.

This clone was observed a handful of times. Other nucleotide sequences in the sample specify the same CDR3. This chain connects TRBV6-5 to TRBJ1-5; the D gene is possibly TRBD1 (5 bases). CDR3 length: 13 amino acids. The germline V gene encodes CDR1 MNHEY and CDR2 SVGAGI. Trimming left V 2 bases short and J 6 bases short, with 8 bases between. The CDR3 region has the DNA TGTGCCAGCAGTTACGGGGGAGGTCAGCCCCAGCATTTT. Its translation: CASSYGGGQPQHF.

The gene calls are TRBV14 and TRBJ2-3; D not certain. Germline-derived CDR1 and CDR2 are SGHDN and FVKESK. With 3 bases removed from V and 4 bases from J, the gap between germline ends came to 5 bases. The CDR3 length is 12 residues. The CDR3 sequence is CASSQSADTQYF. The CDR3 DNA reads TGTGCCAGCAGCCAGAGTGCAGATACGCAGTATTTT.

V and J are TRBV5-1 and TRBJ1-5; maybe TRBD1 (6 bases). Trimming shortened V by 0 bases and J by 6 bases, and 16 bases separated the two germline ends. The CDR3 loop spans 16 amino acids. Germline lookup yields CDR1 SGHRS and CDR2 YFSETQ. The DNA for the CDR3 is TGCGCCAGCAGCTTGGGTCCAGGGGAGTACGGTCAGCCCCAGCATTTT. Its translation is CASSLGPGEYGQPQHF.